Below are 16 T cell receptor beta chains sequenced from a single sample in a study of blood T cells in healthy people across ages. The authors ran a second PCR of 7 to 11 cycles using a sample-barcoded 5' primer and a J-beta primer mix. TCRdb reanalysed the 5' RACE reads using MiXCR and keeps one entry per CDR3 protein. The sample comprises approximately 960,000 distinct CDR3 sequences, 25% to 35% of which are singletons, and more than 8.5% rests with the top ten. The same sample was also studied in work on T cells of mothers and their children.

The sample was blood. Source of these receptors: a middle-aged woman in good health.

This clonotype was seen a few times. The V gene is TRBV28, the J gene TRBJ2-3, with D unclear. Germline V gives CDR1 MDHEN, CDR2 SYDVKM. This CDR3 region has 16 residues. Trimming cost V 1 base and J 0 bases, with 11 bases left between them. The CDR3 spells CASSLFGVVSTDTQYF. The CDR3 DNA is TGTGCCAGCAGTTTATTCGGAGTAGTGAGCACAGATACGCAGTATTTT.

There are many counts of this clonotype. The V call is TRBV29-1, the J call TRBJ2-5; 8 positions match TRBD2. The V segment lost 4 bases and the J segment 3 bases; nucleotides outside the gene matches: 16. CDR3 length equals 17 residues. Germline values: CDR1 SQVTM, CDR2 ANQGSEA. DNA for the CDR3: TGCAGCGTTGCTGGCGGGGGGCGAGGGGGGGTGGAAGAGACCCAGTACTTC. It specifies CSVAGGGRGGVEETQYF.

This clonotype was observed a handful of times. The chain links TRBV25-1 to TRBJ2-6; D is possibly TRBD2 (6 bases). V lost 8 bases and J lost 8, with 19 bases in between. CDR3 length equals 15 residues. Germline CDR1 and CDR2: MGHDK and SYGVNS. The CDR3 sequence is CASSWGRSGTNVLTF. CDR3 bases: TGTGCCAGCTCCTGGGGGAGGTCCGGGACCAACGTCCTGACTTTC.

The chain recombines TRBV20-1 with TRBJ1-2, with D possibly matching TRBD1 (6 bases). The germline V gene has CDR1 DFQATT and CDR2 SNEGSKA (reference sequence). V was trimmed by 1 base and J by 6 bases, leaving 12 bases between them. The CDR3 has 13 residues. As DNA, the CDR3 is TGCAGTGCTAGAGGGACAGAAGGGGATGGCTACACCTTC. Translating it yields CSARGTEGDGYTF.

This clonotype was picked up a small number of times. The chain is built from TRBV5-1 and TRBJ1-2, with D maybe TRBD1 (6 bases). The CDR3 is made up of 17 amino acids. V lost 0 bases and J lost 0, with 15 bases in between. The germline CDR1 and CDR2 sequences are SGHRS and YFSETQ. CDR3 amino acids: CASSLDPGGQANYGYTF. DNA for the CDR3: TGCGCCAGCAGCTTGGACCCCGGGGGCCAAGCTAACTATGGCTACACCTTC.

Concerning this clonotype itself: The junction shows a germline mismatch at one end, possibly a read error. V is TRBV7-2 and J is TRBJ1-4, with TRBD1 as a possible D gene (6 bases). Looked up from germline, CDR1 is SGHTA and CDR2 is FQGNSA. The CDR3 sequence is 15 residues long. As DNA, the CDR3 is TGTGCCAGCAGCTTACGGGGGGCAACTAATGAAAAGCTGTTTTTT. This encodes CASSLRGATNEKLFF. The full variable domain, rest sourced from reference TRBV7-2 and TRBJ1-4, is GAGVSQSPSNKVTEKGKDVELRCDPISGHTALYWYRQSLGQGLEFLIYFQGNSAPDKSGLPSDRFSAERTGGSVSTLTIQRTQQEDSAVYLCASSLRGATNEKLFFGSGTQLSVL.

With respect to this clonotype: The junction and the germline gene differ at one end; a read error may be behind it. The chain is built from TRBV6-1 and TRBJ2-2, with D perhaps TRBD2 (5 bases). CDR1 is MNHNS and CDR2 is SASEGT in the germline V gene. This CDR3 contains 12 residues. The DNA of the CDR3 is TGTGCCAGCAGTGTCGCCACCGGGGAGCGGTTTTTT. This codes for CASSVATGERFF.

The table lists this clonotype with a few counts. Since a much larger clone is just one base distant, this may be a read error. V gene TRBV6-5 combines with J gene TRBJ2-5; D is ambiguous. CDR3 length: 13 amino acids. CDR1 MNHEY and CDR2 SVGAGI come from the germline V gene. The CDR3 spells CANSSRRGETQYF. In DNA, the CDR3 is TGTGCCAACAGTTCCAGGAGAGGCGAGACCCAGTACTTC.

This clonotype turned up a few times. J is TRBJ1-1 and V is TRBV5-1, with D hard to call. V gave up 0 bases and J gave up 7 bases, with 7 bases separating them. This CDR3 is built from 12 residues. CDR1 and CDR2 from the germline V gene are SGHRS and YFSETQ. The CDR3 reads CASSLEGDEAFF. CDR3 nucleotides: TGCGCCAGCAGCTTGGAGGGCGATGAAGCTTTCTTT.

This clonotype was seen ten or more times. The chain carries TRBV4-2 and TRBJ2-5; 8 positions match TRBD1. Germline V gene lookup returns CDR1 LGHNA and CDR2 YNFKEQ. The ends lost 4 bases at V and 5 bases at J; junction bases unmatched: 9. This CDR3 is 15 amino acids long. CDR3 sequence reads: CASSLMDRDPETQYF. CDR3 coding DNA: TGTGCCAGCAGCCTCATGGACAGGGATCCGGAGACCCAGTACTTC.

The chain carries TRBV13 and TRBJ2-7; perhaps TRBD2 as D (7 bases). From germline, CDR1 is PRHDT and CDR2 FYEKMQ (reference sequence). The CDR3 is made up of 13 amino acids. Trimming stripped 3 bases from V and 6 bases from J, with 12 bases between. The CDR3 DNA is TGTGCCAGCAGCTTGAACGGGGGGCGCGAGCAGTACTTC. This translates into CASSLNGGREQYF.

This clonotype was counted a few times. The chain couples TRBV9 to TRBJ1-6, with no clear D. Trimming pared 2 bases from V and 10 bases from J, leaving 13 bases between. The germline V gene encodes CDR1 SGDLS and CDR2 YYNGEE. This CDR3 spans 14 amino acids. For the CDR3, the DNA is TGTGCCAGCAGCGTGACGGACGTCCAATCACCCCTCCACTTT. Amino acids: CASSVTDVQSPLHF.

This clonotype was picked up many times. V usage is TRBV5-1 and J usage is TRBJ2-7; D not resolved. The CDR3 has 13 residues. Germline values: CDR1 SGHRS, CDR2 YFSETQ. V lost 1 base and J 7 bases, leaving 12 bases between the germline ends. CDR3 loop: CASSLYKGSEQYF. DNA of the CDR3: TGCGCCAGCAGCTTGTATAAAGGATCGGAGCAGTACTTC.

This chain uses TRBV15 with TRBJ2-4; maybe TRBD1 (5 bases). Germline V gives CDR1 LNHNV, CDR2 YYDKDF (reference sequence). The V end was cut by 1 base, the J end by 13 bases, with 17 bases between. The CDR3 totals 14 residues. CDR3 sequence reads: CATSRGRGLYEQYF. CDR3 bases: TGTGCCACCAGCAGAGGTAGGGGATTATATGAGCAGTACTTC.

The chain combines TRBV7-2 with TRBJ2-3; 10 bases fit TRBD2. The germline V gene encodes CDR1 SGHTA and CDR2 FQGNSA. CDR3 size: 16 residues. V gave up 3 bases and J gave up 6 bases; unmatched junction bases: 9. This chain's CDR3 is CASSFRVASGSDTQYF. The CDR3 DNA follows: TGTGCCAGCAGCTTCCGGGTGGCTAGCGGGAGCGATACGCAGTATTTT.

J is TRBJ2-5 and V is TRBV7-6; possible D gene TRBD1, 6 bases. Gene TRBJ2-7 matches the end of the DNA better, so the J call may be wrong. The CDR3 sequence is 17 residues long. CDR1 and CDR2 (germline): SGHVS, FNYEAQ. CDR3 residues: CASSPPRSTYTRGEQYF. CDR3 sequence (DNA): TGTGCCAGCAGCCCCCCGAGATCAACATACACCAGGGGCGAGCAGTACTTC.